These T cell receptor beta chains were read from a single sample in a study of shared T cell receptors in the human thymus. TCRdb's copy holds only in-frame clones and misses some; the assay was immunoSEQ multiplex PCR. This table holds hundreds of thousands of clones, around 82% found once. The same data also contributed to another study, on human thymus T cells.

The sequenced sample consisted of thymocytes. These receptors all come from a boy younger than two with a congenital heart defect. Both conserved end residues are part of each CDR3. A D gene is named only where the DNA matches it firmly. Rows may omit the clone size; those that give it use once, few, many or a size class.

TRBV5-4,TRBJ2-7,TRBD1,NA,CASSPDRGDFEQYF,TGTGCCAGCAGCCCCGACAGGGGCGATTTCGAGCAGTACTTC
TRBV6-1,TRBJ1-3,NA,NA,CASGRAGNTIYF,TGTGCCAGCGGGAGGGCTGGAAACACCATATATTTT
TRBV19,TRBJ2-7,TRBD2,NA,CASSSTSGTSGRPQSSYEQYF,TGTGCCAGTAGCAGTACGTCCGGGACTAGCGGGAGACCTCAAAGCTCCTACGAGCAGTACTTC
TRBV9,TRBJ1-2,NA,NA,CASSSPGSEGYTF,TGTGCCAGCAGCAGCCCAGGGTCGGAGGGCTACACCTTC
TRBV4-2,TRBJ2-4,NA,NA,CASSQDRGLVKNIQYF,TGTGCCAGCAGCCAAGACCGAGGGCTGGTCAAAAACATTCAGTACTTC
TRBV30,TRBJ1-3,NA,NA,CAWSHRSPGNTIYF,TGTGCCTGGAGTCATAGGAGTCCTGGAAACACCATATATTTT
TRBV28,TRBJ2-3,NA,NA,CASSFIGRVATDTQYF,TGTGCCAGCAGTTTTATAGGGCGGGTAGCCACAGATACGCAGTATTTT
TRBV6-1,TRBJ1-3,NA,NA,CASSEPRSDRSSGNTIYF,TGTGCCAGCAGTGAACCCCGTTCCGACAGAAGCTCTGGAAACACCATATATTTT
TRBV29-1,TRBJ2-1,TRBD2,NA,CSVASGRYNEQFF,TGCAGCGTTGCCAGCGGGAGGTACAATGAGCAGTTCTTC
TRBV15,TRBJ2-5,NA,NA,CATSRPQETQYF,TGTGCCACCAGCAGACCGCAAGAGACCCAGTACTTC
TRBV4-1,TRBJ2-3,TRBD2,NA,CASSQAFFIAGGPADTQYF,TGCGCCAGCAGCCAAGCCTTCTTTATAGCGGGAGGGCCAGCAGATACGCAGTATTTT
TRBV30,TRBJ2-6,TRBD1,NA,CAWKGTGNSSGANVLTF,TGTGCCTGGAAGGGGACAGGGAATAGCTCTGGGGCCAACGTCCTGACTTTC
TRBV27,TRBJ1-4,TRBD1,NA,CASSTGQTNEKLFF,TGTGCCAGCAGTACGGGACAGACTAATGAAAAACTGTTTTTT
TRBV6-5,TRBJ2-7,TRBD2,NA,CASSYRGDSSYEQYF,TGTGCCAGCAGTTATCGGGGGGATTCGAGCTACGAGCAGTACTTC
TRBV28,TRBJ1-3,NA,NA,CASSPRAGDPFSSGNTIYF,TGTGCCAGCAGCCCCCGGGCAGGGGATCCCTTTAGCTCTGGAAACACCATATATTTT
TRBV28,TRBJ1-1,NA,NA,CASSPQGGWDTEAFF,TGTGCCAGCAGTCCCCAGGGAGGGTGGGACACTGAAGCTTTCTTT
TRBV27,TRBJ2-1,TRBD2,once,CASSWGTSGYNEQFF,TGTGCCAGCAGTTGGGGGACTAGCGGATACAATGAGCAGTTCTTC
TRBV6-5,TRBJ2-7,TRBD1,NA,CASSPRWDRWHEQYF,TGTGCCAGCAGCCCCCGCTGGGACAGATGGCACGAGCAGTACTTC
TRBV11-2,TRBJ2-7,TRBD1,NA,CASSPRQGAEYEQYF,TGTGCCAGCAGCCCACGACAGGGGGCCGAGTACGAGCAGTACTTC
TRBV5-1,TRBJ2-3,TRBD2,NA,CASSLARCGSEGTDTQYF,TGCGCCAGCAGCTTGGCCCGGTGCGGGAGCGAGGGAACAGATACGCAGTATTTT
TRBV11-2,TRBJ1-2,NA,NA,CASSSSAGVGYTF,TGTGCCAGCAGCTCCTCTGCGGGAGTCGGCTACACCTTC
TRBV4-1,TRBJ2-5,NA,NA,CASSQGPGRGETQYF,TGCGCCAGCAGCCAAGGGCCGGGGCGGGGAGAGACCCAGTACTTC
TRBV14,TRBJ2-1,TRBD2,NA,CASSQSGSPNREQFF,TGTGCCAGCAGCCAGAGCGGGAGCCCGAATCGGGAGCAGTTCTTC
TRBV28,TRBJ2-7,NA,NA,CASSKSNMTGSFVEQYF,TGTGCCAGCAGCAAGAGCAACATGACAGGATCCTTCGTCGAGCAGTACTTC
TRBV5-1,TRBJ2-4,NA,NA,CASSLGLWRMLAKNIQYF,TGCGCCAGCAGCTTGGGACTCTGGCGGATGCTAGCCAAAAACATTCAGTACTTC
TRBV30,TRBJ2-5,TRBD2,NA,CAWSCASGRAGETQYF,TGTGCCTGGAGTTGCGCTAGCGGGAGGGCGGGGGAGACCCAGTACTTC